This T cell receptor beta chain was profiled in a study of T cell responses to AZD1222 COVID-19 vaccine. Study outcomes and limitations: Donors, mostly white British, included more females; clonal diversity was possibly underestimated. After two AZD1222 doses, spike-specific TCR breadth and depth rose versus day 0. Nearly half of spike-specific TCRs reportedly target unmutated variant regions.

The CDR3 covers 14 residues. Germline V lookup: CDR1 DFQATT, CDR2 SNEGSKA (reference sequence). V shed 3 bases and J shed 0 bases, with 11 bases lying between them. Sequenced by immunoSEQ multiplex PCR; TCRdb stores in-frame clones only, minus some. In the table there are 55,000 to 65,000 clones, roughly 80% of which are singletons. As to this clone: Antigen unknown.

The chain has TRBV20-1 and TRBJ1-2; D may be TRBD1 (6 bases). This clonotype was sampled from an adult who received the AZD1222 COVID-19 vaccine. Sequences were derived from peripheral blood, sampled 28 days after the second AZD1222 dose. CDR3 bases: TGCAGTGCTAGTCGGTCAGGGGCTAACTATGGCTACACCTTC. It encodes CSASRSGANYGYTF.